Listed here are 21 T cell receptor beta chains from one sample, sequenced in a study of immune evolution from preneoplasia to lung adenocarcinoma. Measured with immunoSEQ multiplex PCR; TCRdb has only the in-frame clones, and not every one. The data hold 5,000 or so clones, with approximately 86% observed a single time. Sequenced sample: FFPE invasive lung adenocarcinoma tissue. The receptor source for this set is a person aged 45 to 59 with lung adenocarcinoma.

This chain connects TRBV27 to TRBJ2-5; 10 bases line up with TRBD2. The CDR3 covers 16 residues. J lost 5 bases, V lost 5 bases, and 11 bases had no gene match. Germline V CDR1 and CDR2: MNHEY, SMNVEV (reference sequence). The CDR3 loop is CASSPRGLAGDETQYF. CDR3 bases: TGTGCCAGCAGTCCCCGTGGGCTAGCGGGAGACGAGACCCAGTACTTC.

The chain recombines TRBV7-3 with TRBJ2-1; 14 bases align to TRBD2. The CDR3 spans 19 residues. With 4 bases clipped from V and 7 bases from J, the junction kept 15 bases outside the gene matches. Germline V gene data show CDR1 as SGHTA and CDR2 as FQGTGA. CDR3 DNA sequence: TGTGCCAGCAGCTCGTGGGGGACTAGCGGGAGTAGGGCAGATAATGAGCAGTTCTTC. Translating gives CASSSWGTSGSRADNEQFF.

The chain recombines TRBV5-1 with TRBJ2-3; 7 nucleotides agree with TRBD2. The CDR3 covers 15 residues. Trimming removed 4 bases from V and 1 base from J; junction bases left unmatched: 6. The V gene's germline CDR1 is SGHRS and CDR2 YFSETQ. CDR3 residues: CASSIGGVGTDTQYF. In DNA form, the CDR3 reads TGCGCCAGCAGCATTGGGGGGGTCGGCACAGATACGCAGTATTTT.

This chain connects TRBV19 to TRBJ1-5, with D unclear. The V and J ends lost 2 bases and 0 bases respectively, with 8 bases between them. CDR1 and CDR2 from the germline V gene are LNHDA and SQIVND (reference sequence). The length of the CDR3 is 15 residues. The CDR3 sequence: CASSITGSSNQPQHF. CDR3 sequence (DNA): TGTGCCAGTAGTATAACGGGGTCTAGCAATCAGCCCCAGCATTTT.

The V and J genes are TRBV25-1 and TRBJ2-1, with TRBD2 identical over 9 bases. Unmatched junction bases numbered 17, after V lost 2 bases and J lost 12 bases. From germline, CDR1 is MGHDK and CDR2 SYGVNS. The CDR3 covers 17 residues. The CDR3 loop reads CASSEPRQAGGPSWQFF. Here the CDR3 DNA reads TGTGCCAGCAGTGAACCTCGCCAGGCGGGAGGGCCCTCTTGGCAGTTCTTC.

A single count supports this clone. The V call is TRBV25-1, the J call TRBJ2-4, with 7 bases matching TRBD1. Unmatched junction bases numbered 12, after V lost 3 bases and J lost 16 bases. Germline-derived CDR1 and CDR2 are MGHDK and SYGVNS. The CDR3 sequence is 13 residues long. The CDR3 reads CASSDEGAGPPYF. In nucleotides, the CDR3 is TGTGCCAGCAGTGATGAGGGGGCAGGGCCCCCCTACTTC.

This chain links TRBV30 with TRBJ2-5; 8 positions agree with TRBD2. CDR3 length: 16 amino acids. Germline CDR1 is GTSNPN and CDR2 is SVGIG (reference sequence). Trimming at V came to 2 bases and at J to 7 bases, leaving 15 bases not matched to a gene. In nucleotides, the CDR3 is TGTGCCTGGAGTATTCCGGGACTAGGGGTGACTCTGACCCAGTACTTC. As protein: CAWSIPGLGVTLTQYF. Looking up the rest from reference TRBV30 and TRBJ2-5 gives the full variable domain: SQTIHQWPATLVQPVGSPLSLECTVEGTSNPNLYWYRQAAGRGLQLLFYSVGIGQISSEVPQNLSASRPQDRQFILSSKKLLLSDSGFYLCAWSIPGLGVTLTQYFGPGTRLLVL.

V gene TRBV30 combines with J gene TRBJ1-3; D not certain. The CDR3 consists of 14 residues. Germline V lookup: CDR1 GTSNPN, CDR2 SVGIG (reference sequence). The ends were cut back, 1 base at V and 8 bases at J, with 15 bases in the middle. CDR3 DNA: TGTGCCTGGAGTGGGGGAGCGGGAAGGGACACCATATATTTT. Translating gives CAWSGGAGRDTIYF.

V and J are TRBV19 and TRBJ1-5; D gene ambiguous. Germline CDR1 and CDR2: LNHDA and SQIVND (reference sequence). Trimming left V 5 bases short and J 1 base short, with 12 bases between. The CDR3 covers 15 residues. CDR3 DNA sequence: TGTGCCAGTAGTGTCGCGAGGTCGAGCAATCAGCCCCAGCATTTT. It codes for CASSVARSSNQPQHF.

The CDR3 sequence is CASSFIPAGGNEQYF. CDR3 sequence (DNA): TGTGCCAGCAGCTTTATCCCAGCGGGAGGGAACGAGCAGTACTTC. The V gene is TRBV7-8, the J gene TRBJ2-7; 10 bases are a match to TRBD2. There are 15 residues in the CDR3. Trimming took 3 bases from V and 5 from J; bases not matched to a gene: 7. The germline V gene encodes CDR1 SGHVS and CDR2 FQNEAQ.

The chain recombines TRBV7-9 with TRBJ1-1, with D possibly being TRBD1 (5 bases). The germline V gene encodes CDR1 SEHNR and CDR2 FQNEAQ (reference sequence). V lost 4 bases to trimming and J lost 1 base, with 13 bases between them. This CDR3 spans 15 amino acids. DNA for the CDR3: TGTGCCAGCAGCTCTTCCGGGACGGGGAACACTGAAGCTTTCTTT. Translating gives CASSSSGTGNTEAFF.

V gene TRBV4-3 combines with J gene TRBJ1-1, with 7 bases lining up with TRBD1. The V gene end was trimmed by 0 bases and the J gene end by 3 bases; junction bases not matched to a gene: 4. The CDR3 runs to 15 residues. Germline V gene data show CDR1 as LGHNA and CDR2 as YSLEER. The CDR3 DNA reads as TGCGCCAGCAGCCAAGAAGTCAGGGGGTACACTGAAGCTTTCTTT. It codes for CASSQEVRGYTEAFF.

This rearrangement joins TRBV15 to TRBJ1-5; perhaps TRBD1 as D (6 bases). Germline CDR1 is LNHNV and CDR2 is YYDKDF (reference sequence). This CDR3 is 18 amino acids long. V was clipped by 3 bases and J by 0 bases, with 18 bases between them. CDR3 protein: CATSSSIDRFYSNQPQHF. The CDR3 DNA is TGTGCCACCAGCAGCTCAATTGACAGGTTTTATAGCAATCAGCCCCAGCATTTT. Using reference TRBV15 and TRBJ1-5 for the parts outside the CDR3, the full variable domain is DAMVIQNPRYQVTQFGKPVTLSCSQTLNHNVMYWYQQKSSQAPKLLFHYYDKDFNNEADTPDNFQSRRPNTSFCFLDIRSPGLGDTAMYLCATSSSIDRFYSNQPQHFGDGTRLSIL.

The chain has TRBV4-1 and TRBJ2-3, with D unclear. This CDR3 is 12 amino acids long. CDR1 and CDR2 (germline): MGHRA, YSYEKL. Trimming took off 2 bases at V and 6 bases at J, with 6 bases between the two ends. The CDR3 spells CASSQPRDTQYF. Written as DNA, the CDR3 is TGCGCCAGCAGCCAACCCCGGGATACGCAGTATTTT.

For the CDR3, the DNA is TGTGCCAGCACCAAACTAGCGGGAGGGAGTGAGCAGTTCTTC. It specifies CASTKLAGGSEQFF. This chain links TRBV27 with TRBJ2-1; TRBD2 aligns across 13 bases. The CDR3 spans 14 residues. Germline V CDR1 and CDR2: MNHEY, SMNVEV (reference sequence). V lost 7 bases, J lost 9 bases, and 6 bases stayed unmatched.

The chain is built from TRBV2 and TRBJ2-7, with TRBD2 identical over 7 bases. The V and J ends lost 7 bases and 3 bases, in that order; junction bases with no gene match: 9. There are 14 residues in the CDR3. Germline V gene lookup returns CDR1 SNHLY and CDR2 FYNNEI. The CDR3 DNA sequence: TGTGCCAGCATCCCGACTAGCTCCCACTACGAGCAGTACTTC. It specifies CASIPTSSHYEQYF.

The chain couples TRBV5-4 to TRBJ2-1, with D tentatively TRBD1 (6 bases). CDR1 SGHNT and CDR2 YYREEE come from the germline V gene (reference sequence). Trimming left V 0 bases short and J 5 bases short, with 12 bases between. The CDR3 extends over 15 amino acids. The CDR3 nucleotides read TGTGCCAGCAGCTTGGTGGCAGGGGTTAACAATGAGCAGTTCTTC. Protein: CASSLVAGVNNEQFF.

The chain links TRBV7-9 to TRBJ1-4; D call uncertain. The germline V gene has CDR1 SEHNR and CDR2 FQNEAQ (reference sequence). V was trimmed by 5 bases and J by 8 bases, leaving 15 bases between them. CDR3 length: 14 residues. The CDR3 DNA is TGTGCCAGCAGCCGTAATATTTTGGGGGAAAAACTGTTTTTT. Amino acids: CASSRNILGEKLFF.

The V call is TRBV30, the J call TRBJ1-4; TRBD1 agrees at 8 bases. J lost 10 bases, V lost 3 bases, and 13 bases had no gene match. The germline CDR1 and CDR2 sequences are GTSNPN and SVGIG (reference sequence). The CDR3 extends over 15 amino acids. CDR3 nucleotides: TGTGCCTGGAGCGCTGGACAGGGCCTAAGTGGAAAACTGTTTTTT. It codes for CAWSAGQGLSGKLFF.

The gene calls are TRBV4-3 and TRBJ2-3; 7 bases map to TRBD2. Trimming at V came to 1 base and at J to 4 bases, leaving 8 bases not matched to a gene. CDR3 length: 16 amino acids. Germline V gives CDR1 LGHNA, CDR2 YSLEER. As DNA, the CDR3 is TGCGCCAGCAGCCAAGGGGAGGGAGCTGGGGCAGATACGCAGTATTTT. Translating it yields CASSQGEGAGADTQYF.

The chain recombines TRBV28 with TRBJ2-3; TRBD2 is a possible D gene (6 bases). The CDR3 extends over 17 amino acids. V was pared by 6 bases and J by 2 bases, with 21 bases between. CDR1 is MDHEN and CDR2 is SYDVKM in the germline V gene. This chain's CDR3 is CASRHIYATGDTDTQYF. CDR3 nucleotide sequence: TGTGCCAGCAGACACATATACGCCACGGGAGACACAGATACGCAGTATTTT.